Listed below are T cell receptor beta chains from one sample, sequenced in a study of T cell responses to AZD1222 COVID-19 vaccine. TCRdb's table, derived via immunoSEQ multiplex PCR, lists solely in-frame clones and lacks some. Of about 130,000 clones in the sample, 89% are singletons; the top ten hold more than 4%. The sequencing used peripheral blood, collected on day 0 of AZD1222 vaccination. These receptors originate from an adult in good health. The CDR3 runs from the conserved cysteine through the conserved F or W. D genes are given only for firm matches. Clone sizes are given selectively: once, few, many, or a class where the clone is expanded.

clone_size,d_call,v_call,j_call,cdr3_nt,cdr3_aa
NA,NA,TRBV7-9,TRBJ1-5,TGTGCCACCGAGCCTCTGGGTGGCAATCAGCCCCAGCATTTT,CATEPLGGNQPQHF
NA,TRBD1,TRBV5-5,TRBJ1-2,TGTGCCAGCAGCTTCCCGGGACAGGGTTATGGCTACACCTTC,CASSFPGQGYGYTF
once,TRBD1,TRBV27,TRBJ2-1,TGTGCCAGCAGGGGACAGGGGAGACACAATGAGCAGTTCTTC,CASRGQGRHNEQFF
NA,NA,TRBV12-3/TRBV12-4,TRBJ1-2,TGTGCCAGCGGTAGGGCGGGGCCCTATGGCTACACCTTC,CASGRAGPYGYTF
NA,NA,TRBV28,TRBJ2-5,TGTGCCAGCAGTATCCCTGGACAGCCCGTGGAGACCCAGTACTTC,CASSIPGQPVETQYF
NA,NA,TRBV7-2,TRBJ1-5,TGTGCCAGCAGCTTAGGGGAACATAGCAATCAGCCCCAGCATTTT,CASSLGEHSNQPQHF
NA,NA,TRBV5-6,TRBJ2-1,TGTGCCAGCAGCACCGAAACCCGGGGAACCCACAATGGCTATGAGCAGTTCTTC,CASSTETRGTHNGYEQFF
NA,TRBD1,TRBV5-4,TRBJ2-4,TGTGCCAGCAGCTTGGGGACAGGGGGCCCTCTAGCCAAAAACATTCAGTACTTC,CASSLGTGGPLAKNIQYF
NA,NA,TRBV6-5,TRBJ2-5,TGTGCCAGCAGTAGGGCAGACCCGTACCAAGAGACCCAGTACTTC,CASSRADPYQETQYF
NA,NA,TRBV21-1,TRBJ1-3,TGTGCCAGCCACAGGGGCTCTGGAAACACCATATATTTT,CASHRGSGNTIYF
NA,TRBD1,TRBV10-3,TRBJ1-2,TGTGCCATCAGGGCAACGGGACAGCTCGACTATGGCTACACCTTC,CAIRATGQLDYGYTF
NA,NA,TRBV12-5,TRBJ1-3,TGTGCTAGTCGGGATGAGGCCGGCTCTGGAAACACCATATATTTT,CASRDEAGSGNTIYF
NA,TRBD1,TRBV5-4,TRBJ2-5,TGTGCCAGCAGCCGGACAGGGGGGGGAGAGACCCAGTACTTC,CASSRTGGGETQYF
NA,NA,TRBV20-1,TRBJ1-2,TGCAGTGCTAGTTTGGGGGGCGCCAGTACCGGCTACACCTTC,CSASLGGASTGYTF
NA,NA,TRBV2,TRBJ1-2,TGTGCCAGCGGGGCGGGGGCGACGAACTATGGCTACACCTTC,CASGAGATNYGYTF
NA,TRBD2,TRBV18,TRBJ2-1,TGTGCCAGCTCACCCCTCTGGACTAGCGGGGGGGCCATGGGTGAGCAGTTCTTC,CASSPLWTSGGAMGEQFF
NA,TRBD1,TRBV7-9,TRBJ1-1,TGTGTGGGGACAGATGGAATGAACACTGAAGCTTTCTTT,CVGTDGMNTEAFF
NA,TRBD2,TRBV28,TRBJ2-3,TGTGCCAGCAGTGCCCTCGGGGGGTATACAGATACGCAGTATTTT,CASSALGGYTDTQYF
NA,NA,TRBV6-5,TRBJ1-1,TGTGCCAGCATTTTATTCACAGGCGGGGACACTGAAGCTTTCTTT,CASILFTGGDTEAFF
NA,TRBD1,TRBV18,TRBJ2-4,TGTGCCAGCTCCGAGGACAGGGAACACATTCAGTACTTC,CASSEDREHIQYF
once,NA,TRBV6-2/TRBV6-3,TRBJ1-5,TGTGCCAGCAGTTACGGACCACCGGGACACCTCGATCAAACCCAGCATTTT,CASSYGPPGHLDQTQHF
NA,NA,TRBV9,TRBJ2-4,TGTGCCAGCAGCGTTTCAGGGGATGCCAAAAACATTCAGTACTTC,CASSVSGDAKNIQYF
once,NA,TRBV19,TRBJ2-7,TGTGCCAGTAGTATAGGGGGCTACTACGAGCAGTACTTC,CASSIGGYYEQYF
NA,NA,TRBV14,TRBJ1-3,TGTGCCAGCAGCCTCAGGGTGACCCACCCCTCTGGAAACACCATATATTTT,CASSLRVTHPSGNTIYF
once,NA,TRBV19,TRBJ1-2,TGTGCCAGTAGTATAGATCCACCTCGGGCAGGCCGTGGCTACACCTTC,CASSIDPPRAGRGYTF
NA,NA,TRBV7-9,TRBJ1-2,TGTGCCAGCAGCTTACTGGGTGGCTACACCTTC,CASSLLGGYTF
NA,NA,TRBV27,TRBJ1-3,TGTGCCAGCAGTCGGGACTCTGGAAACACCATATATTTT,CASSRDSGNTIYF
NA,NA,TRBV6-1,TRBJ2-7,TGTGCCAGCAGTGAAGCACGAGATTACGAGCAGTACTTC,CASSEARDYEQYF
NA,TRBD1,TRBV10-3,TRBJ2-5,TGTGCCATCAGTGGGACAGCCACAGGGGGCATAGAGACCCAGTACTTC,CAISGTATGGIETQYF
NA,NA,TRBV19,TRBJ1-5,TGTGCCAGTAGTATGACAGGCGGCTGGCAGCCCCAGCATTTT,CASSMTGGWQPQHF
once,NA,TRBV16,TRBJ2-7,TGTGCCAGCAGCCCGCAGGGTTTAGGAGCCTACGAGCAGTACTTC,CASSPQGLGAYEQYF
NA,NA,TRBV28,TRBJ1-5,TGTGCCAGCTCCAGGGGCAGGGGTTTAGTTCAGCCCCAGCATTTT,CASSRGRGLVQPQHF
NA,NA,TRBV24-1,TRBJ2-7,TGTGCCACCAGTTCCAACGCGCGGTATTACGAGCAGTACTTC,CATSSNARYYEQYF
NA,TRBD1,TRBV2,TRBJ1-5,TGTGCCAGCAGGGGACAGGGGGCGGGTGCTGGCAATCAGCCCCAGCATTTT,CASRGQGAGAGNQPQHF
NA,NA,TRBV28,TRBJ1-1,TGTGCCAGCAGGCGACGTTCTACAGGCCTCCGTAGCACTGAAGCTTTCTTT,CASRRRSTGLRSTEAFF
NA,NA,TRBV7-9,TRBJ1-4,TGTGCCAGCAGCTTAAAAGGTACAGAGAATGAAAAACTGTTTTTT,CASSLKGTENEKLFF
once,TRBD1,TRBV18,TRBJ2-7,TGTGCCAGCTCGCGAACAGGGGGTTCCTCCTACGAGCAGTACTTC,CASSRTGGSSYEQYF